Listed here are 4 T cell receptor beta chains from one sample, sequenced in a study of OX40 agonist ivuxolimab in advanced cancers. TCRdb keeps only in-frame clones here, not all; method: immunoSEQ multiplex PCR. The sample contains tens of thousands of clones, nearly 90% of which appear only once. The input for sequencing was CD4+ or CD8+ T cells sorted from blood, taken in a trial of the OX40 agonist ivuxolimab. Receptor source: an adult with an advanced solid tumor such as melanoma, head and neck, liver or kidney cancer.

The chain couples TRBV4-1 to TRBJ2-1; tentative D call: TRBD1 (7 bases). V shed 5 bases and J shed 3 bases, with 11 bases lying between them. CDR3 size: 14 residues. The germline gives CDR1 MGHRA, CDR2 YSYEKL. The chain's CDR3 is CASSGQGGYNEQFF. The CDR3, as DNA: TGCGCCAGCAGCGGGCAGGGGGGCTACAATGAGCAGTTCTTC.

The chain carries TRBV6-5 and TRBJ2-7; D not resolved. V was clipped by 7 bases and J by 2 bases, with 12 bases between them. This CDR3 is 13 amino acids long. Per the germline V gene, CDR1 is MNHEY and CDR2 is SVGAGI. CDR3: CASTRPATYEQYF. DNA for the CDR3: TGTGCCAGCACTCGACCGGCTACCTACGAGCAGTACTTC.

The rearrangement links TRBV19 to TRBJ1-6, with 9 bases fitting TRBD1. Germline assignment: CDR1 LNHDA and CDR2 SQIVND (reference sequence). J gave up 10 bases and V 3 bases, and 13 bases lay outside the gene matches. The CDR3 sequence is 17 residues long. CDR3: CASSIGQGRGSGSPLHF. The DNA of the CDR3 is TGTGCCAGTAGTATCGGACAGGGGCGAGGGTCGGGCTCACCCCTCCACTTT. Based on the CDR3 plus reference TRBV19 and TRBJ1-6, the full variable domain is DGGITQSPKYLFRKEGQNVTLSCEQNLNHDAMYWYRQDPGQGLRLIYYSQIVNDFQKGDIAEGYSVSREKKESFPLTVTSAQKNPTAFYLCASSIGQGRGSGSPLHFGNGTRLTVT.

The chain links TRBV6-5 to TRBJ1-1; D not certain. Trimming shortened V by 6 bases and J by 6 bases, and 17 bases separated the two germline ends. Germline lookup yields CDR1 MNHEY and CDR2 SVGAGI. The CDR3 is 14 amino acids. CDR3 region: CASRATYGSPEAFF. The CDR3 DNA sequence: TGTGCCAGCAGAGCGACCTACGGTTCCCCTGAAGCTTTCTTT.